The 23 T cell receptor beta chains listed next were all sequenced from one sample in a study of T cell repertoires in cytomegalovirus infection. TCRdb reprocessed the reads via MiXCR and lists one record per CDR3 protein. The repertoire includes some 680,000 distinct CDR3 sequences, 35% to 45% of them detected once, and about 2.8% sits in the top ten. The specimen was PBMCs. The source is a human donor in good health (CMV status not recorded). Some clones in this sample may be carry-over from other donors' samples.

This clonotype occurred a few times. This chain uses TRBV29-1 with TRBJ2-7, with 8 nucleotides matching TRBD1. The ends lost 5 bases at V and 0 bases at J; junction bases unmatched: 3. Germline values: CDR1 SQVTM, CDR2 ANQGSEA. The CDR3 consists of 13 residues. The CDR3, as DNA: TGCAGCGTTTCAGGGGGCAGCTCCTACGAGCAGTACTTC. Encoded protein: CSVSGGSSYEQYF.

The CDR3: CASSSGTGSIDGYTF. The CDR3 nucleotides read TGTGCCAGCAGTTCTGGGACAGGGAGTATAGATGGCTACACCTTC. The genes are TRBV28 and TRBJ1-2; 9 bases map to TRBD1. J gave up 6 bases and V 4 bases, and 9 bases lay outside the gene matches. CDR1 is MDHEN and CDR2 is SYDVKM in the germline V gene. The CDR3 covers 15 residues.

The chain uses TRBV18 and TRBJ1-5; D is unclear. Per germline, CDR1 KGHSH and CDR2 LQKENI. The CDR3 consists of 13 residues. The germline V and J ends were trimmed by 2 bases and 4 bases, with 6 bases remaining between them. The chain's CDR3 is CASSPARNQPQHF. The CDR3 DNA follows: TGTGCCAGCTCACCAGCCCGGAATCAGCCCCAGCATTTT. The full variable domain, in which reference TRBV18 and TRBJ1-5 provide the parts outside the CDR3, is NAGVMQNPRHLVRRRGQEARLRCSPMKGHSHVYWYRQLPEEGLKFMVYLQKENIIDESGMPKERFSAEFPKEGPSILRIQQVVRGDSAAYFCASSPARNQPQHFGDGTRLSIL.

The chain has TRBV15 and TRBJ1-2; D remains unclear. Germline V lookup: CDR1 LNHNV, CDR2 YYDKDF (reference sequence). The CDR3 has 15 residues. The V end lost 0 bases, the J end lost 1 base, and 9 bases lay between the germline ends. This chain's CDR3 is CATSRDLVSNYGYTF. The CDR3 nucleotides are TGTGCCACCAGCAGAGATCTGGTCAGTAACTATGGCTACACCTTC. Drawing the rest from reference TRBV15 and TRBJ1-2, the complete variable domain is DAMVIQNPRYQVTQFGKPVTLSCSQTLNHNVMYWYQQKSSQAPKLLFHYYDKDFNNEADTPDNFQSRRPNTSFCFLDIRSPGLGDTAMYLCATSRDLVSNYGYTFGSGTRLTVV.

This clonotype was recorded at least ten times. The chain recombines TRBV29-1 with TRBJ2-7; 11 bases are a match to TRBD2. J was trimmed by 2 bases and V by 4 bases; bases with no gene match: 4. The CDR3 sequence is 14 residues long. Germline loops: CDR1 SQVTM, CDR2 ANQGSEA. The CDR3 loop reads CSVAGTSGAYEQYF. The CDR3 bases are TGCAGCGTTGCCGGGACTAGCGGAGCCTACGAGCAGTACTTC.

The chain employs TRBV7-2 and TRBJ2-2, with D unresolved. With 5 bases removed from V and 7 bases from J, the gap between germline ends came to 11 bases. Germline CDR1 SGHTA, CDR2 FQGNSA. This CDR3 has 13 residues. CDR3 DNA: TGTGCCAGCAGCAAGTTCGTTTACGGGGAGCTGTTTTTT. Amino acid sequence: CASSKFVYGELFF.

The chain has TRBV12-3 or TRBV12-4 and TRBJ1-3; weak D call: TRBD1 (6 bases). The CDR3 is 16 amino acids. CDR3 loop: CVRSFIGGQGGNTIYF. The CDR3 DNA reads as TGTGTCAGGAGTTTTATTGGGGGGCAAGGTGGAAACACCATATATTTT.

V usage is TRBV5-6 and J usage is TRBJ1-2, with D uncertain. Deletions cut 5 bases from V and 4 bases from J, with 18 bases between. The length of the CDR3 is 15 residues. Germline V gene lookup returns CDR1 SGHDT and CDR2 YYEEEE. The CDR3 DNA sequence: TGTGCCAGCAGTTTAGGGAGGGTCGAGGTCTATGGCTACACCTTC. It encodes CASSLGRVEVYGYTF.

This chain uses TRBV5-1 with TRBJ1-1; TRBD1 aligns across 7 bases. The J segment lost 2 bases and the V segment lost 0 bases, leaving 10 bases of the junction unmatched. Germline values: CDR1 SGHRS, CDR2 YFSETQ. The CDR3 length is 17 residues. The CDR3 sequence: CASSLVFGGTENTEAFF. CDR3 sequence (DNA): TGCGCCAGCAGCTTGGTCTTCGGCGGGACAGAAAACACTGAAGCTTTCTTT.

With respect to this clonotype: The final CDR3 position lacks the conserved phenylalanine or tryptophan, pointing to a likely read error. J is TRBJ2-7 and V is TRBV28; D ambiguous. This CDR3 has 13 residues. The germline V and J ends were trimmed by 3 bases and 1 base, with 7 bases remaining between them. Germline V gene sequence: CDR1 MDHEN, CDR2 SYDVKM. CDR3 sequence reads: CASSFGQSYEQYL. The CDR3 DNA sequence: TGTGCCAGCAGTTTCGGCCAATCCTACGAGCAGTACTTA.

This clonotype was detected a few times. The J gene is TRBJ2-1, the V gene TRBV5-1; TRBD2 agrees at 13 bases. Losses at the gene ends were 0 bases for V and 1 base for J; bases not matched to a gene: 1. Germline V gives CDR1 SGHRS, CDR2 YFSETQ. This CDR3 comprises 17 residues. The CDR3 nucleotides read TGCGCCAGCAGCTTGGGGGGACTAGCGGGGTCCTACAATGAGCAGTTCTTC. Translated, it gives CASSLGGLAGSYNEQFF.

The chain couples TRBV5-4 to TRBJ2-3, with D perhaps TRBD2 (7 bases). CDR3 length equals 14 residues. Trimming removed 3 bases at V and 7 bases at J, with 15 bases between. The germline CDR1 and CDR2 sequences are SGHNT and YYREEE (reference sequence). The DNA of the CDR3 is TGTGCCAGCAGCTCCGGGGGGCCCACGAATACGCAGTATTTT. Translation: CASSSGGPTNTQYF.

V gene TRBV6-5 combines with J gene TRBJ2-1, with D perhaps matching TRBD1 (6 bases). The length of the CDR3 is 18 residues. The ends were cut back, 0 bases at V and 2 bases at J, with 17 bases in the middle. Germline CDR1 MNHEY, CDR2 SVGAGI. Written as DNA, the CDR3 is TGTGCCAGCAGTTACTCGACCCTCACCGGGGACACCTACAATGAGCAGTTCTTC. Translation gives CASSYSTLTGDTYNEQFF.

This clonotype was observed a few times. For the CDR3, the DNA is TGTGCCAGCAGTTTCTGGGCAGGGGGACTAGCCTCTGGGGCCAACGTCCTGACTTTC. Translating it yields CASSFWAGGLASGANVLTF. This chain connects TRBV12-3 or TRBV12-4 to TRBJ2-6; TRBD2 agrees at 9 bases. The junction had 9 bases not matched to a gene; V was cut back by 3 bases and J by 0 bases. The CDR3 is made up of 19 amino acids.

This clonotype came up once. The chain combines TRBV28 with TRBJ2-1; TRBD2 matches 10 bases. The DNA matches TRBJ2-7 better at its end, which makes the J call doubtful. Germline V gives CDR1 MDHEN, CDR2 SYDVKM. The length of the CDR3 is 16 residues. CDR3: CASRPISGGRYNEQYF. The DNA of the CDR3 is TGTGCCAGCAGACCAATTAGCGGGGGGCGCTACAATGAGCAGTACTTC.

V usage is TRBV12-3 or TRBV12-4 and J usage is TRBJ1-5; D might be TRBD1 (6 bases). The CDR3 is 15 residues long. The V end lost 3 bases, the J end lost 5 bases, and 14 bases lay between the germline ends. CDR3: CASSLYGTLYQPQHF. CDR3 bases: TGTGCCAGCAGTTTGTACGGGACATTGTATCAGCCCCAGCATTTT.

The J gene is TRBJ2-7, the V gene TRBV19; 9 nucleotides agree with TRBD1. The V and J ends lost 2 bases and 3 bases, in that order; junction bases with no gene match: 5. The CDR3 length is 15 residues. Germline loops: CDR1 LNHDA, CDR2 SQIVND (reference sequence). The CDR3 region has the DNA TGTGCCAGTAGTATACTGGGGACAGGGATCTACGAGCAGTACTTC. Protein product: CASSILGTGIYEQYF. The complete variable domain, with remaining parts taken from reference TRBV19 and TRBJ2-7, reads DGGITQSPKYLFRKEGQNVTLSCEQNLNHDAMYWYRQDPGQGLRLIYYSQIVNDFQKGDIAEGYSVSREKKESFPLTVTSAQKNPTAFYLCASSILGTGIYEQYFGPGTRLTVT.

This sequence joins TRBV20-1 and TRBJ2-7, with 7 bases that match TRBD2. Germline values: CDR1 DFQATT, CDR2 SNEGSKA (reference sequence). The CDR3 is 13 residues long. The junction had 1 base not matched to a gene; V was cut back by 1 base and J by 1 base. CDR3 in DNA: TGCAGTGCTAGAGCGGGAGGTTCCTACGAGCAGTACTTC. Its protein product is CSARAGGSYEQYF.

This clonotype was seen more than once but under ten times. The chain couples TRBV3-1 to TRBJ2-3; the match to TRBD1 covers 9 bases. Losses at the gene ends were 3 bases for V and 2 bases for J; bases not matched to a gene: 9. The length of the CDR3 is 17 residues. Germline loops: CDR1 LGHDT, CDR2 YNNKEL (reference sequence). CDR3 DNA: TGTGCCAGCAGCCATAAGAACAGGGGGCTAAACACAGATACGCAGTATTTT. Encoded protein: CASSHKNRGLNTDTQYF.

The chain uses TRBV7-6 and TRBJ1-1; D not resolved. Germline V gene lookup returns CDR1 SGHVS and CDR2 FNYEAQ. The CDR3 loop spans 16 amino acids. Deletions cut 1 base from V and 1 base from J, with 13 bases between. The CDR3 protein is CASSLVGIRRNTEAFF. In nucleotides, the CDR3 is TGTGCCAGCAGCTTAGTAGGGATAAGACGGAACACTGAAGCTTTCTTT.

This chain joins TRBV11-2 and TRBJ2-3; 8 nucleotides align to TRBD1. The length of the CDR3 is 14 residues. The germline V gene encodes CDR1 SGHAT and CDR2 FQNNGV. The J segment lost 5 bases and the V segment lost 5 bases, leaving 6 bases of the junction unmatched. CDR3 sequence (DNA): TGTGCCAGCAGCGTAGGGACAGGCGGAGATACGCAGTATTTT. Translation: CASSVGTGGDTQYF.

This clonotype turned up a few times. The chain joins TRBV7-9 to TRBJ1-6; maybe TRBD1 (5 bases). CDR1 is SEHNR, CDR2 FQNEAQ, per germline (reference sequence). The V end was cut by 4 bases, the J end by 7 bases, with 14 bases between. The CDR3 loop spans 15 amino acids. The CDR3 region has the DNA TGTGCCAGCAGCTCGCGGACACCGGAGAATTCACCCCTCCACTTT. This encodes CASSSRTPENSPLHF.

There are many counts of this clonotype. This chain joins TRBV7-3 and TRBJ1-1, with D uncertain. CDR3 size: 13 residues. In germline, CDR1 is SGHTA, CDR2 FQGTGA. Between the trimmed V and J ends, which lost 5 bases and 0 bases, there was a span of 7 bases. This chain's CDR3 is CASSPTLNTEAFF. The CDR3 DNA reads TGTGCCAGCAGCCCTACACTGAACACTGAAGCTTTCTTT.